Listed below are T cell receptor beta chains from one sample, sequenced in a study of blood T cell repertoires in COVID-19. The repertoire was sequenced with immunoSEQ multiplex PCR; TCRdb's copy has only in-frame clones and lacks some. The table lists fewer than 250,000 clones, approximately 84% of them singletons. Sequenced material: PBMCs or T cells enriched from blood (not recorded which). The receptors here all came from a woman in her twenties or thirties who had recovered from COVID-19. Each CDR3 is given with its conserved first and last residue. Some rows mark clone size as missing; the rest say once, few, many or name a class of expanded clone.

v_gene	j_gene	abundance	CDR3aa
TRBV19	TRBJ2-1	.	CASSIGWDSPYNEQFF
TRBV28	TRBJ1-2	.	CASSLAGTVSGYTF
TRBV12-5	TRBJ2-3	.	CASALRPSSGGPTDTQYF
TRBV6-1	TRBJ1-5	few	CASSELGAARQPQHF
TRBV7-6	TRBJ1-1	.	CASSFQANTEAFF
TRBV2	TRBJ1-1	.	CASRQVTEAFF
TRBV10-3	TRBJ2-7	.	CAISIGLAGYEQYF
TRBV19	TRBJ2-1	.	CASSMGQLAGEGNEQFF
TRBV2	TRBJ1-5	.	CASSEGADGNQPQHF
TRBV10-3	TRBJ2-5	few	CAISESGQGKETQYF
TRBV7-9	TRBJ2-1	.	CASSYSGTSGIAQFF
TRBV10-1	TRBJ1-2	.	CASSEPTERYGYTF
TRBV9	TRBJ2-3	.	CASSEGTETDTQYF
TRBV5-1	TRBJ1-4	.	CASSLAGQGEKLFF
TRBV19	TRBJ1-1	.	CASSIETGVNTEAFF
TRBV9	TRBJ1-4	.	CASSVGPDGGELFF
TRBV3-1/TRBV3-2	TRBJ2-1	.	CASSQVTVTHNEQFF
TRBV5-1	TRBJ2-1	.	CASSPGLAGSRNEQFF
TRBV19	TRBJ1-5	.	CASRVRGGSNQPQHF
TRBV28	TRBJ2-5	once	CASSLGQMYQETQYF
TRBV3-1/TRBV3-2	TRBJ1-2	.	CASSPHPRQFGFYGYTF
TRBV11-2	TRBJ2-3	.	CASSGGALDTQYF
TRBV10-3	TRBJ2-7	.	CAISGEGDSYEQYF
TRBV4-1	TRBJ2-1	.	CASSQLFRRLDYNEQFF
TRBV27	TRBJ1-6	few	CASSPNRDHSPLHF
TRBV11-3	TRBJ2-1	.	CASSTLSGGYNEQFF
TRBV5-1	TRBJ1-1	.	CASSLSKGATEAFF
TRBV18	TRBJ1-6	.	CASSPQRDSVFNTPLHF
TRBV9	TRBJ2-2	once	CASSVGGQNTGELFF
TRBV7-2	TRBJ2-3	.	CASSLDGSTDTQYF
TRBV7-3	TRBJ2-1	.	CASSSGLAVDEQFF
TRBV6-4	TRBJ2-1	.	CASSVSGGANEQFF
TRBV2	TRBJ2-3	.	CASTEDRVSTDTQYF
TRBV10-2	TRBJ1-4	.	CASSESDRSNEKLFF
TRBV18	TRBJ2-1	.	CASSPPSGQGFNEQFF
TRBV5-1	TRBJ1-1	.	CASSSHPTGRETEAFF
TRBV24-1	TRBJ1-2	.	CATSDGTAPIDYGYTF
TRBV12-1	TRBJ2-5	.	CASSPRQGRETQYF
TRBV18	TRBJ2-4	.	CASSPPRREGAKNIQYF
TRBV14	TRBJ2-7	.	CASSQVGGSEQYF
TRBV14	TRBJ1-6	.	CASSQVRHRYSPLHF
TRBV9	TRBJ2-1	.	CASSQDRVVNEQFF
TRBV6-2/TRBV6-3	TRBJ1-2	.	CASSYLQGSYGYTF
TRBV9	TRBJ1-2	.	CASSVYRENGYTF
TRBV7-9	TRBJ1-1	.	CASSAPGGEHISNTEAFF
TRBV28	TRBJ2-5	.	CASSFGDRGHQETQYF
TRBV6-5	TRBJ2-7	.	CASRTLAGKDEQYF
TRBV27	TRBJ2-7	once	CASSLSAGGPYEQYF
TRBV6-5	TRBJ2-5	.	CASRRRLVPQETQYF
TRBV5-1	TRBJ2-1	.	CASSLVSGGPDEQFF
TRBV18	TRBJ2-1	.	CASSPPTSGRRVAQFF
TRBV7-6	TRBJ2-2	.	CASSRIGTGGFAGELFF